Listed below are T cell receptor beta chains from one sample, sequenced in a study of response to subunit inactivated influenza vaccine. TCRdb re-analysed the RT-PCR reads in MiXCR, keeping a single row per CDR3 protein. The sample includes hundreds of thousands of distinct CDR3 sequences, 22% of them seen just once. The material sequenced was PBMCs from blood, taken approximately 22 months after vaccination. Receptors originate from a man aged 50-75 years who received an inactivated influenza vaccine. Both conserved end residues are part of each CDR3. Each record gives: J gene, clone size, V gene, D gene, CDR3 protein, CDR3 DNA. The D gene is left open where the match is weak. The listing skips clone size in some rows; elsewhere it reads once, few, many or a size class.

TRBJ2-3 few TRBV20-1 - CSARDPRRDGTDTQYF TGCAGTGCTAGAGACCCTCGCCGGGACGGTACAGATACGCAGTATTTT
TRBJ2-3 few TRBV20-1 - CSARDFGRTDTQYF TGCAGTGCTAGAGATTTTGGGAGAACAGATACGCAGTATTTT
TRBJ1-1 - TRBV19 TRBD1 CASSMRDRTHTEAFF TGTGCCAGTAGTATGAGGGACAGGACGCACACTGAAGCTTTCTTT
TRBJ2-2 - TRBV12-3/TRBV12-4 TRBD2 CASSRDASGPTGELFF TGTGCCAGCAGCCGAGACGCTAGCGGGCCCACCGGGGAGCTGTTTTTT
TRBJ2-7 - TRBV7-9 - CASSRGGSRVGEQYF TGTGCCAGCAGCCGGGGAGGCTCCAGGGTAGGCGAGCAGTACTTC
TRBJ2-7 - TRBV7-2 - CASSLSGVTSYEQYF TGTGCCAGCAGCTTAAGTGGGGTCACCTCCTACGAGCAGTACTTC
TRBJ1-1 few TRBV7-2 - CASSSLVGLATEAFF TGTGCCAGCAGCTCGTTGGTGGGGTTGGCCACTGAAGCTTTCTTT
TRBJ1-4 - TRBV12-3/TRBV12-4 - CASSFKSDEKLFF TGTGCCAGCAGTTTCAAGTCCGATGAAAAACTGTTTTTT
TRBJ1-4 few TRBV12-3/TRBV12-4 TRBD1 CASSSQGANNEKLFF TGTGCCAGCAGTAGCCAGGGGGCGAACAATGAAAAACTGTTTTTT
TRBJ2-7 - TRBV5-1 - CASSFRAGLSYEQYF TGCGCCAGCAGCTTTAGGGCCGGACTCTCCTACGAGCAGTACTTC
TRBJ1-5 - TRBV4-3 TRBD1 CASSPGTENQPQHF TGCGCCAGCAGCCCTGGGACAGAGAATCAGCCCCAGCATTTT
TRBJ1-1 - TRBV6-1 - CASSEPHSRNTEAFF TGTGCCAGCAGTGAACCCCATTCAAGAAACACTGAAGCTTTCTTT
TRBJ2-3 - TRBV19 - CASTDTLSTDTQYF TGTGCCAGTACGGACACCTTAAGCACAGATACGCAGTATTTT
TRBJ1-5 - TRBV6-2/TRBV6-3 - CATSLSPRRFGNQPQHF TGTGCCACCTCCCTATCCCCCCGCAGGTTCGGCAATCAGCCCCAGCATTTT
TRBJ1-4 - TRBV6-1 - CASSPGLPGRVFF TGTGCCAGCAGTCCCGGCCTGCCGGGCAGGGTGTTTTTT
TRBJ2-5 many TRBV5-4 TRBD1 CASTWGTGLMVSLETQYF TGTGCCAGCACCTGGGGGACAGGGTTGATGGTTAGCTTAGAGACCCAGTACTTC
TRBJ2-7 - TRBV15 TRBD2 CATSIQLAGGREQYF TGTGCCACCAGCATCCAACTAGCGGGAGGCCGCGAGCAGTACTTC
TRBJ2-5 few TRBV5-1 TRBD1 CASSLQRGPQETQYF TGCGCCAGCAGCCTCCAAAGGGGGCCTCAAGAGACCCAGTACTTC
TRBJ1-1 many TRBV5-6 - CASSLLPWSNTEAFF TGTGCCAGCAGCTTGCTCCCGTGGAGTAACACTGAAGCTTTCTTT
TRBJ1-1 - TRBV7-2 TRBD1 CASSGGTGGFYPAFF TGTGCCAGTTCGGGGGGTACAGGGGGGTTCTACCCAGCTTTCTTT
TRBJ2-7 many TRBV25-1 - CASSESEVSTYEQYF TGTGCCAGCAGTGAATCAGAGGTTTCCACCTACGAGCAGTACTTC
TRBJ1-1 few TRBV28 TRBD1 CASSSGLTGGAEAFF TGTGCCAGCAGTTCGGGGCTCACAGGGGGCGCTGAAGCTTTCTTT
TRBJ1-2 - TRBV6-1 TRBD1 CASSAWTGGEYGYTF TGTGCCAGCAGTGCGTGGACAGGGGGGGAGTATGGCTACACCTTC
TRBJ1-2 many TRBV28 - CASSLLTQTNYGYTF TGTGCCAGCAGTTTATTGACCCAGACGAACTATGGCTACACCTTC
TRBJ2-2 once TRBV7-9 - CASSLDDSYGELFF TGTGCCAGCAGCTTGGACGACAGTTACGGGGAGCTGTTTTTT
TRBJ1-2 many TRBV2 - CASSDRARSAYGYTF TGTGCCAGCAGTGACAGGGCCCGCAGTGCCTATGGCTACACCTTC
TRBJ1-5 few TRBV14 - CASNFPTGRNQPQHF TGTGCCAGCAACTTTCCGACGGGACGGAATCAGCCCCAGCATTTT
TRBJ2-1 few TRBV7-2 TRBD2 CASSLTGTSGNNEQFF TGTGCCAGCAGCTTAACCGGGACTAGCGGAAACAATGAGCAGTTCTTC
TRBJ2-7 - TRBV11-2 - CASSFSGGIVYEQYF TGTGCCAGCAGCTTCTCCGGCGGGATCGTCTACGAGCAGTACTTC